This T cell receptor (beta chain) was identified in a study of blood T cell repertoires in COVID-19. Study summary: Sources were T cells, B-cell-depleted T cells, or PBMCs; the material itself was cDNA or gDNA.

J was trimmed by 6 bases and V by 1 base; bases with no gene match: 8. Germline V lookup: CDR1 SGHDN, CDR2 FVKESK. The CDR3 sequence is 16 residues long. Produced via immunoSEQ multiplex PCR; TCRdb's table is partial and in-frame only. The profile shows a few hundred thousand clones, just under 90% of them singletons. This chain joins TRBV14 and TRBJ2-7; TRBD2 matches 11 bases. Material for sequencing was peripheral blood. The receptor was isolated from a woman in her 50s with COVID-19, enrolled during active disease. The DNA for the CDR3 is TGTGCCAGCAGCCAAGGAAGACTAGCGGGACTTGCCGAGCAGTACTTC. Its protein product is CASSQGRLAGLAEQYF. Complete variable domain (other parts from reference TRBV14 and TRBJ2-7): EAGVTQFPSHSVIEKGQTVTLRCDPISGHDNLYWYRRVMGKEIKFLLHFVKESKQDESGMPNNRFLAERTGGTYSTLKVQPAELEDSGVYFCASSQGRLAGLAEQYFGPGTRLTVT.